Listed below are T cell receptor beta chains from one sample, sequenced in a study of CXCR3-negative and CXCR3-positive naive CD8 T cells. TCRdb derives one entry per CDR3 protein from the 5' RACE reads, leaving out DNA. The sample yields under 150,000 distinct CDR3 sequences, of which the top ten take up under 0.75%. Sequencing was done on a sample of naive CXCR3+ CD8+ T cells from blood. These receptor sequences come from a human donor in good health. Some clones in this sample may be carry-over from other donors' samples. CDR3s include the opening cysteine and the closing phenylalanine or tryptophan.

V	J	CDR3
TRBV10-3	TRBJ2-1	CAITSGDGEQFF
TRBV10-3	TRBJ1-1	CAISDVQMNTEAFF
TRBV28	TRBJ2-5	CASKWDRGWQETQYF
TRBV29-1	TRBJ2-7	CSVFARKSDYSYEQYF
TRBV28	TRBJ2-3	CASIGDRNTQYF
TRBV7-6	TRBJ2-1	CASSSYEGVAGKGNEQFF
TRBV12-3/TRBV12-4	TRBJ2-7	CASNSGLAYEQYF
TRBV20-1	TRBJ2-2	CSARSPGAGDTGELFF
TRBV7-9	TRBJ1-1	CASSLAGGGRTEAFF
TRBV29-1	TRBJ2-3	CSVDRGRVTDTQYF